The 31 T cell receptor beta chains in this list originate from one sample, sequenced in a study of a mutant IDH1 vaccine in newly diagnosed glioma. This sample's time point: week 23, last vaccination. Each dose of the vaccine consisted of 300 ug of mutant IDH1 20-mer peptide, with topical imiquimod. Measured with immunoSEQ multiplex PCR; TCRdb has only the in-frame clones, and not every one. Here the sample spans tens of thousands of clones, under 90% being singletons. These TCRs are of unknown antigen specificity. The sample here was PBMCs, taken from a glioma patient whose treatment included an IDH1 peptide vaccine. Source of these receptors: a man in his forties with glioma.

V gene TRBV4-1 combines with J gene TRBJ1-2; D unresolved. The length of the CDR3 is 15 residues. V lost 1 base and J 0 bases, leaving 9 bases between the germline ends. The germline gives CDR1 MGHRA, CDR2 YSYEKL. Here the CDR3 DNA reads TGCGCCAGCAGCCAAGGAGCGTCTTCTAACTATGGCTACACCTTC. Translated, it gives CASSQGASSNYGYTF.

This sequence joins TRBV6-5 and TRBJ2-3, with TRBD1 as a possible D gene (6 bases). Germline CDR1 reads MNHEY; CDR2 reads SVGAGI. V was trimmed by 0 bases and J by 1 base, leaving 11 bases between them. The CDR3 loop spans 16 amino acids. Written as DNA, the CDR3 is TGTGCCAGCAGTTACTCGTACAGGGTGCGCACAGATACGCAGTATTTT. Translation gives CASSYSYRVRTDTQYF.

The rearrangement uses TRBV15 and TRBJ2-1; 10 nucleotides agree with TRBD2. CDR1 is LNHNV, CDR2 YYDKDF, per germline (reference sequence). This CDR3 has 15 residues. V shed 2 bases, J shed 5 bases, and the junction held 3 bases outside the gene matches. CDR3 sequence: CATSRRTSGHNEQFF. CDR3 sequence (DNA): TGTGCCACCAGCAGAAGGACTAGCGGTCACAATGAGCAGTTCTTC.

The chain couples TRBV7-2 to TRBJ1-6; D is uncertain. The CDR3 runs to 16 residues. The germline CDR1 and CDR2 sequences are SGHTA and FQGNSA. Between the trimmed V and J ends, which lost 7 bases and 10 bases, there was a span of 23 bases. The CDR3 sequence is CASKDGLLLVGSPLHF. The CDR3 bases are TGTGCCAGCAAGGACGGGCTCCTTCTCGTAGGGTCACCCCTCCACTTT.

J is TRBJ2-7 and V is TRBV10-2, with TRBD2 matching over 7 bases. This CDR3 has 15 amino acids. Germline lookup yields CDR1 WSHSY and CDR2 SAAADI. Trimming removed 3 bases from V and 6 bases from J; junction bases left unmatched: 11. CDR3 coding DNA: TGCGCCAGCAGTGACCTGTCGGGGGGTAAGGGCGAGCAGTACTTC. Translation: CASSDLSGGKGEQYF.

The rearrangement links TRBV29-1 to TRBJ1-1; possibly TRBD1 for D (6 bases). Germline values: CDR1 SQVTM, CDR2 ANQGSEA. The V and J ends lost 7 bases and 10 bases respectively, with 13 bases between them. CDR3 length: 10 amino acids. This chain's CDR3 is CSAVQGTAFF. CDR3 DNA: TGCAGCGCCGTACAGGGTACAGCTTTCTTT.

CDR3 amino acids: CASSQARSNPDTQYF. CDR3 in DNA: TGTGCCAGCAGCCAAGCCCGGTCGAATCCAGATACGCAGTATTTT. The chain links TRBV4-2 to TRBJ2-3; D is ambiguous. Germline lookup yields CDR1 LGHNA and CDR2 YNFKEQ. There are 15 residues in the CDR3. Trimming shortened V by 1 base and J by 4 bases, and 12 bases separated the two germline ends.

V and J are TRBV9 and TRBJ2-5; no firm D call. The CDR3 consists of 14 residues. V dropped 2 bases and J dropped 5 bases, with 13 bases sitting between them. From germline, CDR1 is SGDLS and CDR2 YYNGEE. The CDR3: CASSVRPKGETQYF. In DNA form, the CDR3 reads TGTGCCAGCAGCGTTAGACCCAAGGGCGAGACCCAGTACTTC. Looking up the rest from reference TRBV9 and TRBJ2-5 gives the full variable domain: DSGVTQTPKHLITATGQRVTLRCSPRSGDLSVYWYQQSLDQGLQFLIQYYNGEERAKGNILERFSAQQFPDLHSELNLSSLELGDSALYFCASSVRPKGETQYFGPGTRLLVL.

The chain combines TRBV5-1 with TRBJ2-3, with D uncertain. V was pared by 4 bases and J by 1 base, with 10 bases between. The CDR3 covers 14 residues. Germline CDR1 reads SGHRS; CDR2 reads YFSETQ. The CDR3 reads CASSQGRGTDTQYF. CDR3 DNA sequence: TGCGCCAGCAGCCAAGGACGGGGCACAGATACGCAGTATTTT.

This chain links TRBV7-8 with TRBJ1-5; D gene unclear. The CDR3 consists of 12 residues. Trimming took off 5 bases at V and 4 bases at J, with 6 bases between the two ends. Germline V CDR1 and CDR2: SGHVS, FQNEAQ. The CDR3 region is CASSPKNQPQHF. The CDR3 DNA follows: TGTGCCAGCAGCCCAAAGAATCAGCCCCAGCATTTT. The full variable domain, completed using reference TRBV7-8 and TRBJ1-5, is GAGVSQSPRYKVAKRGQDVALRCDPISGHVSLFWYQQALGQGPEFLTYFQNEAQLDKSGLPSDRFFAERPEGSVSTLKIQRTQQEDSAVYLCASSPKNQPQHFGDGTRLSIL.

The rearrangement uses TRBV10-3 and TRBJ1-5; maybe TRBD1 (5 bases). V gave up 11 bases and J gave up 3 bases, with 11 bases separating them. This CDR3 comprises 12 residues. Germline assignment: CDR1 ENHRY and CDR2 SYGVKD. CDR3 coding DNA: TGTGCCTGCGGGGGTTCCAATCAGCCCCAGCATTTT. Its translation: CACGGSNQPQHF.

V and J are TRBV19 and TRBJ1-4; D ambiguous. Germline-derived CDR1 and CDR2 are LNHDA and SQIVND (reference sequence). The CDR3 sequence is 14 residues long. Trimming left V 10 bases short and J 0 bases short, with 12 bases between. The CDR3 loop is CATRRSTTNEKLFF. Written as DNA, the CDR3 is TGTGCCACCCGAAGGAGCACAACTAATGAAAAACTGTTTTTT.

The chain combines TRBV6-1 with TRBJ2-3; 7 nucleotides agree with TRBD2. This CDR3 has 13 residues. J gave up 14 bases and V 3 bases, and 11 bases lay outside the gene matches. Germline values: CDR1 MNHNS, CDR2 SASEGT. CDR3 in DNA: TGTGCCAGCAGTGATGAGCGGGCCTGGGAGGGGTATTTT. It is translated as CASSDERAWEGYF.

J is TRBJ1-1 and V is TRBV5-1, with 9 bases identical to TRBD1. Germline CDR1 and CDR2: SGHRS and YFSETQ. Trimming removed 4 bases from V and 1 base from J; junction bases left unmatched: 5. This CDR3 spans 15 amino acids. The CDR3 spells CASSDRGRRNTEAFF. The DNA for the CDR3 is TGCGCCAGCAGCGACAGGGGGAGGCGGAACACTGAAGCTTTCTTT.

V gene TRBV5-6 combines with J gene TRBJ1-1; D not certain. The V end lost 6 bases, the J end lost 2 bases, and 14 bases lay between the germline ends. The V gene's germline CDR1 is SGHDT and CDR2 YYEEEE. The CDR3 has 14 residues. CDR3 DNA: TGTGCCAGCACGCTCGGGAGCTTAAACACTGAAGCTTTCTTT. Translation gives CASTLGSLNTEAFF.

Note on this clone: Other nucleotide sequences from this sample produce the same CDR3. V is TRBV6-5 and J is TRBJ1-2, with 7 positions matching TRBD1. V dropped 0 bases and J dropped 3; count of bases not matched to a gene: 4. Germline V lookup: CDR1 MNHEY, CDR2 SVGAGI. The CDR3 extends over 15 amino acids. Here the CDR3 DNA reads TGTGCCAGCAGTTACTCTAGACAGGGCTACTATGGCTACACCTTC. This gives the protein CASSYSRQGYYGYTF.

V gene TRBV9 combines with J gene TRBJ2-7; D not resolved. The V and J ends lost 3 bases and 5 bases respectively, with 12 bases between them. CDR3 length: 13 residues. CDR1 SGDLS and CDR2 YYNGEE come from the germline V gene. In DNA form, the CDR3 reads TGTGCCAGCAGCGATGCTGACCGGGACGAGCAGTACTTC. This encodes CASSDADRDEQYF.

This clone was recorded a few times. The rearrangement uses TRBV2 and TRBJ1-1; 8 bases match TRBD1. Germline CDR1 is SNHLY and CDR2 is FYNNEI. V was pared by 3 bases and J by 2 bases, with 2 bases of the junction left unmatched. This CDR3 region has 14 residues. The CDR3 here is CASSDGQGNTEAFF. Written as DNA, the CDR3 is TGTGCCAGCAGTGACGGACAGGGCAACACTGAAGCTTTCTTT.

The chain uses TRBV19 and TRBJ2-2; a possible D gene is TRBD2 (5 bases). Germline CDR1 and CDR2: LNHDA and SQIVND (reference sequence). The CDR3 has 15 residues. Trimming took 5 bases from V and 4 from J, leaving 14 bases between them. In DNA form, the CDR3 reads TGTGCCAGTAGTCCCGCCCCGGGAACCACCGGGGAGCTGTTTTTT. It specifies CASSPAPGTTGELFF. The entire variable domain, with the rest obtained from reference TRBV19 and TRBJ2-2, is as follows: DGGITQSPKYLFRKEGQNVTLSCEQNLNHDAMYWYRQDPGQGLRLIYYSQIVNDFQKGDIAEGYSVSREKKESFPLTVTSAQKNPTAFYLCASSPAPGTTGELFFGEGSRLTVL.

CDR3 loop: CASSVNTETQYF. CDR3 bases: TGCGCCAGCAGCGTGAACACAGAGACCCAGTACTTC. The V call is TRBV5-1, the J call TRBJ2-5; no reliable D call. CDR1 is SGHRS and CDR2 is YFSETQ in the germline V gene. The CDR3 is 12 residues long. Between the trimmed V and J ends, which lost 4 bases and 4 bases, there was a span of 8 bases.

The CDR3 sequence: CASSYSLPPRTETQYF. In DNA, the CDR3 is TGTGCCAGCAGTTACTCGCTGCCACCACGGACCGAGACCCAGTACTTC. V usage is TRBV6-6 and J usage is TRBJ2-5; no firm D call. CDR3 length: 16 residues. V was pared by 0 bases and J by 5 bases, with 16 bases between. CDR1 is MNHNY and CDR2 is SVGAGI in the germline V gene (reference sequence).

The J gene is TRBJ2-7, the V gene TRBV2; no firm D call. This CDR3 contains 11 residues. Germline lookup yields CDR1 SNHLY and CDR2 FYNNEI. V lost 4 bases and J lost 3, with 4 bases in between. The chain's CDR3 is CASSVDYEQYF. CDR3 nucleotide sequence: TGTGCCAGCAGTGTGGACTACGAGCAGTACTTC.

V gene TRBV6-5 combines with J gene TRBJ1-6; 10 bases fit TRBD1. CDR1 is MNHEY and CDR2 is SVGAGI in the germline V gene. The trim removed 6 bases at V and 10 bases at J, leaving 6 bases unmatched. The CDR3 has 14 residues. The CDR3 here is CASRSGTGVSPLHF. DNA for the CDR3: TGTGCCAGCAGGTCCGGGACAGGGGTGTCACCCCTCCACTTT.

The chain recombines TRBV19 with TRBJ1-2; the match to TRBD1 covers 7 bases. CDR3 length: 17 amino acids. The V gene's germline CDR1 is LNHDA and CDR2 SQIVND (reference sequence). Trimming removed 8 bases from V and 4 bases from J; junction bases left unmatched: 19. This CDR3 is CASRNPGQNVLAYGYTF. The CDR3 DNA is TGTGCCAGTCGCAACCCGGGACAGAACGTCCTAGCCTATGGCTACACCTTC.

The chain carries TRBV18 and TRBJ2-5; D may be TRBD1 or TRBD2 (5 bases each). Deletions cut 6 bases from V and 4 bases from J, with 12 bases between. Germline CDR1 is KGHSH and CDR2 is LQKENI. This CDR3 is built from 13 residues. The CDR3: CASSGDGGETQYF. The CDR3 DNA is TGTGCCAGCTCGGGCGATGGGGGAGAGACCCAGTACTTC.

V usage is TRBV20-1 and J usage is TRBJ2-7, with D perhaps matching TRBD1 or TRBD2 (5 bases each). CDR3 length equals 10 residues. V was clipped by 5 bases and J by 7 bases, with 9 bases between them. CDR1 and CDR2 from the germline V gene are DFQATT and SNEGSKA (reference sequence). The CDR3 region has the DNA TGCAGTGCTGGGACGCGAGAGCAGTACTTC. It encodes CSAGTREQYF.

This rearrangement joins TRBV11-3 to TRBJ2-3; 11 bases fit TRBD2. CDR3 length: 15 amino acids. CDR1 is SGHNT, CDR2 YENEEA, per germline. V was clipped by 1 base and J by 10 bases; unmatched bases: 7. The CDR3 region has the DNA TGTGCCAGCAGCTTAGGACTAGCGGGGTCCGGGCCGCAGTATTTT. It specifies CASSLGLAGSGPQYF.

The CDR3 nucleotides are TGTGCCATCCGCGGGGAGCAGTACTTC. It is translated as CAIRGEQYF. This chain uses TRBV10-3 with TRBJ2-7; possibly TRBD2 for D (5 bases). Germline loops: CDR1 ENHRY, CDR2 SYGVKD. The CDR3 extends over 9 amino acids. The ends were cut back, 8 bases at V and 7 bases at J, with 6 bases in the middle.

The J gene is TRBJ1-2, the V gene TRBV5-1, with D unresolved. There are 10 residues in the CDR3. CDR1 SGHRS and CDR2 YFSETQ come from the germline V gene. Trimming cost V 2 bases and J 7 bases, with 3 bases left between them. This CDR3 is CASSFGGYTF. Written as DNA, the CDR3 is TGCGCCAGCAGCTTTGGTGGCTACACCTTC.

The chain uses TRBV2 and TRBJ2-1; no clear D. The CDR3 sequence is 16 residues long. V lost 0 bases, J lost 8 bases, and 17 bases lay in between. Germline assignment: CDR1 SNHLY and CDR2 FYNNEI. The CDR3 reads CASSEAVGSSWHEQFF. Written as DNA, the CDR3 is TGTGCCAGCAGTGAAGCGGTTGGCTCTTCCTGGCATGAGCAGTTCTTC.

The chain carries TRBV4-2 and TRBJ2-6; 8 nucleotides agree with TRBD2. Trimming took 7 bases from V and 6 from J; bases not matched to a gene: 11. The CDR3 contains 16 residues. Germline lookup yields CDR1 LGHNA and CDR2 YNFKEQ. CDR3 bases: TGTGCCAGCACCACAAGCGGGGGAGATGAGGCCAACGTCCTGACTTTC. Protein sequence: CASTTSGGDEANVLTF.